These 9 T cell receptor beta chains share one sample of origin, sequenced in a study of blood T cell repertoires in COVID-19. The protocol was immunoSEQ multiplex PCR, while the TCRdb copy is restricted to in-frame clones and leaves out a portion. The sample lists hundreds of thousands of clones, 70% to 90% occurring once. Sequencing was performed on peripheral blood. These receptors all come from a woman aged 40-49 years who had recovered from COVID-19.

The V gene is TRBV7-2, the J gene TRBJ2-1; the match to TRBD2 covers 7 bases. The CDR3 has 13 amino acids. Germline CDR1 is SGHTA and CDR2 is FQGNSA. Germline trimming cut 6 bases from V and 9 bases from J; bases unmatched to any gene: 8. The CDR3 region has the DNA TGTGCCAGCAGGCCCGGGGAGGGTAGTGAGCAGTTCTTC. Translation: CASRPGEGSEQFF.

This rearrangement joins TRBV19 to TRBJ1-5; a possible D gene is TRBD1 (5 bases). The CDR3 spans 15 residues. In germline, CDR1 is LNHDA, CDR2 SQIVND (reference sequence). The V gene lost 10 bases and the J gene lost 2 bases, with 18 bases spanning the gap. Written as DNA, the CDR3 is TGTGCCACCGGGGGGAACCTTTGGGGCAATCAGCCCCAGCATTTT. Protein: CATGGNLWGNQPQHF.

This chain joins TRBV7-2 and TRBJ2-1, with 8 positions matching TRBD2. Trimming took 1 base from V and 8 from J; bases not matched to a gene: 13. The V gene's germline CDR1 is SGHTA and CDR2 FQGNSA. This CDR3 is built from 17 residues. CDR3 region: CASSLGGGRRVVHEQFF. The CDR3, as DNA: TGTGCCAGCAGCTTAGGAGGCGGGAGGAGGGTGGTACATGAGCAGTTCTTC.

DNA of the CDR3: TGTGCCACCAGTGACGGGGGGACAGGGATTAATGAAAAACTGTTTTTT. This codes for CATSDGGTGINEKLFF. The J gene is TRBJ1-4, the V gene TRBV24-1; 9 nucleotides agree with TRBD1. This CDR3 region has 16 residues. J was trimmed by 4 bases and V by 4 bases; bases with no gene match: 6. The germline V gene encodes CDR1 KGHDR and CDR2 SFDVKD.

This clone has just a few counts. The rearrangement uses TRBV30 and TRBJ1-3; D is unresolved. Trimming cost V 1 base and J 1 base, with 11 bases left between them. The CDR3 extends over 15 amino acids. Germline V gene data show CDR1 as GTSNPN and CDR2 as SVGIG (reference sequence). This CDR3 reads CAWSASVLSGNTIYF. The CDR3 nucleotides read TGTGCCTGGAGTGCCTCGGTCCTTTCTGGAAACACCATATATTTT.

V gene TRBV3-1 (or the pseudogene TRBV3-2) combines with J gene TRBJ1-4; 7 bases fit TRBD1. CDR1 and CDR2 (germline): LGHDT, YNNKEL (reference sequence). J was trimmed by 8 bases and V by 1 base; bases with no gene match: 7. CDR3 size: 15 residues. In DNA, the CDR3 is TGTGCCAGCAGCCAAGTGCCCCAGGGGGACGAAAAACTGTTTTTT. Protein: CASSQVPQGDEKLFF.

The chain carries TRBV18 and TRBJ2-7; 9 bases agree with TRBD1. J lost 5 bases, V lost 2 bases, and 7 bases had no gene match. Germline V CDR1 and CDR2: KGHSH, LQKENI. The CDR3 totals 15 residues. The CDR3 spells CASSPGGGQGHEQYV. Here the CDR3 DNA reads TGTGCCAGCTCACCAGGGGGGGGACAGGGCCACGAGCAGTACGTC.

The chain combines TRBV6-6 with TRBJ2-5; the D gene is possibly TRBD2 (5 bases). Germline V lookup: CDR1 MNHNY, CDR2 SVGAGI (reference sequence). V lost 2 bases and J 2 bases, leaving 12 bases between the germline ends. This CDR3 comprises 15 residues. CDR3 region: CASSYPGMAQETQYF. CDR3 DNA sequence: TGTGCCAGCAGTTACCCGGGGATGGCGCAAGAGACCCAGTACTTC.

The chain recombines TRBV4-3 with TRBJ1-2; D is unclear. The CDR3 runs 14 residues. The germline V gene has CDR1 LGHNA and CDR2 YSLEER. Trimming removed 5 bases at V and 4 bases at J, with 14 bases between. The CDR3 DNA reads as TGCGCCAGCAGCGGGCCGGTGGTGGGCTATGGCTACACCTTC. This encodes CASSGPVVGYGYTF.